This TCR beta chain appears in the sequencing data of a study of shared clonotypes between healthy human individuals. Findings and limits, study-wide: Naive subsets generally exceeded memory subsets in estimated richness.

Assay used: immunoSEQ multiplex PCR; TCRdb lists only in-frame clones, some missing. The sample gives approximately 810,000 clones, nearly 95% of which show up once; about 25% is in the top ten. Naive-designated CD8 cells lacked CD45RO, were positively enriched for CCR7, and omitted terminally differentiated effector memory CD45RA+ cells. With regard to this clone: Its antigen is still unknown.

Germline loops: CDR1 SGHRS, CDR2 YFSETQ. Trimming shortened V by 2 bases and J by 1 base, and 18 bases separated the two germline ends. The CDR3 is 17 residues long. The specimen sequenced was naive CD8+ T cells sorted from blood. The source is a young man in good health. The chain combines TRBV5-1 with TRBJ1-1; no firm D call. The CDR3 sequence: CASSFDRARYGNTEAFF. Here the CDR3 DNA reads TGCGCCAGCAGCTTTGACCGAGCCCGGTACGGGAACACTGAAGCTTTCTTT.